The 21 T cell receptor beta chains below all came from one sample that was sequenced in a study of CD8 T cells in Susac syndrome. A quantity of 0.5 to 1 ug RNA underwent reverse transcription using random hexamers. TCRdb re-called the immunoSEQ multiplex PCR reads through MiXCR, storing one row per CDR3 protein. The sample consists of 400,000 to 550,000 distinct CDR3 sequences, more than 80% of them appearing once. The sequencing input was CD8+ T cells from PBMCs. The receptors here all came from a human donor with multiple sclerosis.

The chain employs TRBV5-1 and TRBJ1-1; D unresolved. The CDR3 is 15 residues long. The V end lost 0 bases, the J end lost 0 bases, and 9 bases lay between the germline ends. The germline gives CDR1 SGHRS, CDR2 YFSETQ. The CDR3 is CASSLGVVLNTEAFF. CDR3 nucleotide sequence: TGCGCCAGCAGCTTGGGGGTCGTACTGAACACTGAAGCTTTCTTT.

The rearrangement links TRBV12-3 or TRBV12-4 to TRBJ2-3; perhaps TRBD2 as D (5 bases). With 0 bases removed from V and 1 base from J, the gap between germline ends came to 8 bases. The CDR3 totals 15 residues. CDR3 amino acids: CASSLAGVRTDTQYF. CDR3 nucleotides: TGTGCCAGCAGTTTAGCGGGAGTTCGCACAGATACGCAGTATTTT.

The V call is TRBV29-1, the J call TRBJ2-1; weak D call: TRBD2 (5 bases). This CDR3 spans 15 amino acids. Germline V lookup: CDR1 SQVTM, CDR2 ANQGSEA. V gave up 1 base and J gave up 7 bases, with 17 bases separating them. Here the CDR3 reads CSVEVLSAIGNEQFF. The CDR3 region has the DNA TGCAGCGTTGAAGTGCTTAGCGCCATAGGGAATGAGCAGTTCTTC.

The V call is TRBV4-1, the J call TRBJ2-3; 7 bases map to TRBD2. Germline V lookup: CDR1 MGHRA, CDR2 YSYEKL. V lost 0 bases and J lost 0; bases outside the gene matches: 3. CDR3 length: 16 residues. CDR3 protein: CASSQDWEGSTDTQYF. The CDR3 DNA follows: TGCGCCAGCAGCCAAGATTGGGAGGGGAGCACAGATACGCAGTATTTT.

V usage is TRBV5-5 and J usage is TRBJ2-7; 8 nucleotides align to TRBD1. CDR3 size: 16 residues. Germline V lookup: CDR1 SGHKS, CDR2 YYEKEE (reference sequence). V shed 3 bases and J 9 bases; nucleotides not matched to a gene: 17. DNA of the CDR3: TGTGCCAGCAGCTCCACCCTAGGACAGGGAATTGACGGGCAGTACTTC. Protein sequence: CASSSTLGQGIDGQYF.

The chain has TRBV4-1 and TRBJ1-2, with 7 nucleotides matching TRBD1. This CDR3 contains 15 residues. Germline CDR1 MGHRA, CDR2 YSYEKL. After removal of 0 bases from V and 3 bases from J, the junction contained 4 bases not matched to a gene. The CDR3 protein is CASSQDTGVYYGYTF. CDR3 in DNA: TGCGCCAGCAGCCAAGATACAGGGGTTTACTATGGCTACACCTTC.

This rearrangement joins TRBV6-5 to TRBJ2-7, with D possibly called TRBD1 or TRBD2 (5 bases each). With 5 bases removed from V and 3 bases from J, the gap between germline ends came to 14 bases. Germline loops: CDR1 MNHEY, CDR2 SVGAGI. The CDR3 runs to 14 residues. The CDR3 here is CASSPRDVVYEQYF. The CDR3 DNA reads as TGTGCCAGCAGTCCCCGGGACGTCGTCTACGAGCAGTACTTC.

The chain is built from TRBV19 and TRBJ1-2; D might be TRBD1 (5 bases). The CDR3 contains 14 residues. Germline V gives CDR1 LNHDA, CDR2 SQIVND (reference sequence). V gave up 3 bases and J gave up 4 bases, with 12 bases separating them. The CDR3 DNA reads TGTGCCAGTAGTATTACCGGGGCCAGCTATGGCTACACCTTC. This encodes CASSITGASYGYTF. The whole variable domain, filled in from reference TRBV19 and TRBJ1-2, reads DGGITQSPKYLFRKEGQNVTLSCEQNLNHDAMYWYRQDPGQGLRLIYYSQIVNDFQKGDIAEGYSVSREKKESFPLTVTSAQKNPTAFYLCASSITGASYGYTFGSGTRLTVV.

CDR3 coding DNA: TGTGCCAGTTTGCGCCCGGGGGGGGAGAACACTGAAGCTTTCTTT. Protein: CASLRPGGENTEAFF. V is TRBV19 and J is TRBJ1-1; D is perhaps TRBD1 (5 bases). The germline gives CDR1 LNHDA, CDR2 SQIVND (reference sequence). The CDR3 spans 15 residues. V lost 8 bases to trimming and J lost 1 base, with 17 bases between them.

CDR3 coding DNA: TGTGCCAGCAGTTTATACCCCCCCGGTGCCTCAGGGAGCACAGATACGCAGTATTTT. Translated: CASSLYPPGASGSTDTQYF. The chain has TRBV27 and TRBJ2-3; D perhaps matches TRBD1 (5 bases). Germline CDR1 and CDR2: MNHEY and SMNVEV (reference sequence). V was pared by 1 base and J by 0 bases, with 20 bases between. The CDR3 totals 19 residues.

The V gene is TRBV19, the J gene TRBJ1-6; TRBD1 aligns across 7 bases. This CDR3 region has 16 residues. Trimming took 3 bases from V and 4 from J; bases not matched to a gene: 6. Germline V gene lookup returns CDR1 LNHDA and CDR2 SQIVND (reference sequence). The CDR3 protein is CASSMGTEIYNSPLHF. DNA for the CDR3: TGTGCCAGTAGTATGGGGACAGAAATATATAATTCACCCCTCCACTTT. Using reference TRBV19 and TRBJ1-6 for the parts outside the CDR3, the full variable domain is DGGITQSPKYLFRKEGQNVTLSCEQNLNHDAMYWYRQDPGQGLRLIYYSQIVNDFQKGDIAEGYSVSREKKESFPLTVTSAQKNPTAFYLCASSMGTEIYNSPLHFGNGTRLTVT.

The chain is built from TRBV27 and TRBJ1-5; weak D call: TRBD1 (5 bases). CDR3 length equals 14 residues. CDR1 is MNHEY and CDR2 is SMNVEV in the germline V gene (reference sequence). Trimming stripped 3 bases from V and 3 bases from J, with 9 bases between. This chain's CDR3 is CASSLGQFNQPQHF. Written as DNA, the CDR3 is TGTGCCAGCAGTTTGGGGCAGTTCAATCAGCCCCAGCATTTT.

CDR3 region: CASSLDRVKLNEQFF. In DNA, the CDR3 is TGTGCCAGCAGCTTAGACCGGGTCAAGCTGAATGAGCAGTTCTTC. The chain links TRBV7-2 to TRBJ2-1, with D hard to call. CDR1 is SGHTA and CDR2 is FQGNSA in the germline V gene. Trimming took 1 base from V and 7 from J, leaving 14 bases between them. The CDR3 is 15 residues long.

The chain has TRBV6-2 or TRBV6-3 and TRBJ1-2; TRBD1 might be the D (5 bases). Trimming removed 2 bases at V and 4 bases at J, with 14 bases between. The germline V gene has CDR1 MNHEY and CDR2 SVGEGT. This CDR3 comprises 15 residues. CDR3 sequence (DNA): TGTGCCAGCAGTTACCCATGGGACGGCCTCTATGGCTACACCTTC. It is translated as CASSYPWDGLYGYTF.

This chain connects TRBV4-1 to TRBJ2-7; 9 bases line up with TRBD2. CDR3 size: 16 residues. V was clipped by 1 base and J by 4 bases; unmatched bases: 8. Germline assignment: CDR1 MGHRA and CDR2 YSYEKL. DNA of the CDR3: TGCGCCAGCAGCCAAGTACTAGCGGGCCCAGATTACGAGCAGTACTTC. It translates to CASSQVLAGPDYEQYF.

The chain uses TRBV14 and TRBJ2-7; the D gene is possibly TRBD1 (6 bases). This CDR3 comprises 15 residues. Deletions cut 3 bases from V and 0 bases from J, with 12 bases between. Germline-derived CDR1 and CDR2 are SGHDN and FVKESK. CDR3: CASSHLQGSSYEQYF. As DNA, the CDR3 is TGTGCCAGCAGCCACCTACAGGGCAGCTCCTACGAGCAGTACTTC.

The V and J genes are TRBV9 and TRBJ2-7; D is uncertain. V lost 0 bases to trimming and J lost 0 bases, with 4 bases between them. The CDR3 is made up of 13 amino acids. Germline V gene lookup returns CDR1 SGDLS and CDR2 YYNGEE. The CDR3, as DNA: TGTGCCAGCAGCGTAGGCCCCTCCTACGAGCAGTACTTC. It is translated as CASSVGPSYEQYF.

Worth noting for this clonotype: An end of the junction does not agree with germline; a read error may underlie this. The V gene is TRBV29-1, the J gene TRBJ2-1, with a weak D call TRBD1 (6 bases). The CDR3 is 13 amino acids. The V gene's germline CDR1 is SQVTM and CDR2 ANQGSEA. In DNA, the CDR3 is TGCAGCATTGGGCAAACAGGGTACAATGGGCAGTTCTTC. This codes for CSIGQTGYNGQFF.

V gene TRBV25-1 combines with J gene TRBJ1-1; the D gene is possibly TRBD1 (5 bases). Germline CDR1 and CDR2: MGHDK and SYGVNS. V was shortened by 3 bases and J by 1 base, with 12 bases between the two germline ends. This CDR3 contains 15 residues. CDR3 sequence (DNA): TGTGCCAGCAGTGAGTTTGGGGGACCGAACACTGAAGCTTTCTTT. It codes for CASSEFGGPNTEAFF. Using reference TRBV25-1 and TRBJ1-1 for the parts outside the CDR3, the full variable domain is EADIYQTPRYLVIGTGKKITLECSQTMGHDKMYWYQQDPGMELHLIHYSYGVNSTEKGDLSSESTVSRIRTEHFPLTLESARPSHTSQYLCASSEFGGPNTEAFFGQGTRLTVV.

This chain connects TRBV7-9 to TRBJ2-5; D is possibly TRBD2 (5 bases). Trimming shortened V by 10 bases and J by 4 bases, and 10 bases separated the two germline ends. Germline V gives CDR1 SEHNR, CDR2 FQNEAQ (reference sequence). The CDR3 sequence is 11 residues long. CDR3 DNA sequence: TGTGCCATGAGGGATGGAGAGACCCAGTACTTC. It codes for CAMRDGETQYF.

The chain links TRBV6-4 to TRBJ2-2, with no clear D. Germline V gives CDR1 MRHNA, CDR2 SNTAGT. This CDR3 comprises 14 residues. Trimming shortened V by 2 bases and J by 3 bases, and 7 bases separated the two germline ends. The CDR3 nucleotides read TGTGCCAGCAGTGACAGGCCAGACACCGGGGAGCTGTTTTTT. As protein: CASSDRPDTGELFF.